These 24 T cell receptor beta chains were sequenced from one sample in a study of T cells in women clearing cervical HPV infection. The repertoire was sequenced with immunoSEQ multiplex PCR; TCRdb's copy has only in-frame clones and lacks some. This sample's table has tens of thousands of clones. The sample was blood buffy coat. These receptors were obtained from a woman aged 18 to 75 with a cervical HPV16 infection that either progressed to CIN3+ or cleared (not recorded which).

Incomplete CDR3 DNA: TGCAGTGCTAGACCCAGGGGGCTTAGCAATCAGCCC. This codes for CSARPRGLSNQP. The entire CDR3 protein reads CSARPRGLSNQPQHF. The chain carries TRBV20-1 and TRBJ1-5; 8 positions agree with TRBD1. The read stops 3 residues short of the end of the CDR3; the missing end is completed from the germline J gene. V lost 2 bases and J lost 0; bases outside the gene matches: 3. CDR1 and CDR2 from the germline V gene are DFQATT and SNEGSKA (reference sequence). The CDR3 contains 15 residues.

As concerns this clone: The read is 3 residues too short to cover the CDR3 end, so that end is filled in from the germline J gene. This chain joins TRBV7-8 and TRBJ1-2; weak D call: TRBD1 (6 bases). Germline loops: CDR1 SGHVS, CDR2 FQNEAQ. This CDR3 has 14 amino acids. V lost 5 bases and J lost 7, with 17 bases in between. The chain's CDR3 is CASSPAGTYFGYTF. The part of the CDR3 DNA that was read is TGTGCCAGCAGCCCGGCCGGGACATACTTTGGC. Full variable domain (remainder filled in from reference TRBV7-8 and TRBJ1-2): GAGVSQSPRYKVAKRGQDVALRCDPISGHVSLFWYQQALGQGPEFLTYFQNEAQLDKSGLPSDRFFAERPEGSVSTLKIQRTQQEDSAVYLCASSPAGTYFGYTFGSGTRLTVV.

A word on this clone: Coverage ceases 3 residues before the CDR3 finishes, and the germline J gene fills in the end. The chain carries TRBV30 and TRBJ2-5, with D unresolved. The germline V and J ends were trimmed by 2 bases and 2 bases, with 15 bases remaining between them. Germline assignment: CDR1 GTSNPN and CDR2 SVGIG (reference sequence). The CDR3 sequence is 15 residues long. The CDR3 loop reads CAWSTQTYRQETQYF. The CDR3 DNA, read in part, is TGTGCCTGGAGTACACAGACGTATCGACAAGAGACC. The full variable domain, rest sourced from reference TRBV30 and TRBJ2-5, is SQTIHQWPATLVQPVGSPLSLECTVEGTSNPNLYWYRQAAGRGLQLLFYSVGIGQISSEVPQNLSASRPQDRQFILSSKKLLLSDSGFYLCAWSTQTYRQETQYFGPGTRLLVL.

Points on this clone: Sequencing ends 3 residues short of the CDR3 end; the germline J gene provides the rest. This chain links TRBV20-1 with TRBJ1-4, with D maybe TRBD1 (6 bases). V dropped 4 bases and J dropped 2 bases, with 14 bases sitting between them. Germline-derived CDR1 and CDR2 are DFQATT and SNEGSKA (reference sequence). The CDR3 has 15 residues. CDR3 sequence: CSATPGAGTNEKLFF. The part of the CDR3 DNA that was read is TGCAGTGCTACTCCAGGGGCTGGGACTAATGAAAAA.

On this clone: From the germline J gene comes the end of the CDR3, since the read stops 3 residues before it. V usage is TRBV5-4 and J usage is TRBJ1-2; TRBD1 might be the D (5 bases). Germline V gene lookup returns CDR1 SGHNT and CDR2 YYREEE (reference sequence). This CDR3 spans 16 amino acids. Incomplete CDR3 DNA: TGTGCCAGCAGCTTTCGTCTCGGGGGAGCCAAAAACATC. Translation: CASSFRLGGAKNI. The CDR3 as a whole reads CASSFRLGGAKNIYTF.

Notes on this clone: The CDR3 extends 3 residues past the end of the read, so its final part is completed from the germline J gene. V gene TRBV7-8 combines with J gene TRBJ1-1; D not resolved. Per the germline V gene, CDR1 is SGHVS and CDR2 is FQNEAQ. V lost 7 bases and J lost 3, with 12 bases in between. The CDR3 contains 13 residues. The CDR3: CASTLDLDTEAFF. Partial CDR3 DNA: TGTGCCAGCACCTTGGACTTGGACACTGAA.

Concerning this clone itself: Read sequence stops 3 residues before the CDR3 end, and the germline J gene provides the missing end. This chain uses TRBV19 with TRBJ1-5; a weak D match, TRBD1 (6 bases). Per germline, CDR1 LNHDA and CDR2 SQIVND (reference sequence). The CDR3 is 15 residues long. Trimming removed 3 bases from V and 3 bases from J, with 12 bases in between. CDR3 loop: CASSITGPPNQPQHF. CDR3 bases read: TGTGCCAGTAGTATCACAGGGCCTCCCAATCAGCCC.

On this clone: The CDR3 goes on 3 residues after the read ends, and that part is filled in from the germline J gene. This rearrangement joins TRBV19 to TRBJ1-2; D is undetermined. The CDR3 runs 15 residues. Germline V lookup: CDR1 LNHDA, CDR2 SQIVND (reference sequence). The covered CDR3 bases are TGTGCCAGTAGTTCCGGGTGGATCAGCTCCTACGAC. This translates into CASSSGWISSYD. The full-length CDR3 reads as CASSSGWISSYDYTF.

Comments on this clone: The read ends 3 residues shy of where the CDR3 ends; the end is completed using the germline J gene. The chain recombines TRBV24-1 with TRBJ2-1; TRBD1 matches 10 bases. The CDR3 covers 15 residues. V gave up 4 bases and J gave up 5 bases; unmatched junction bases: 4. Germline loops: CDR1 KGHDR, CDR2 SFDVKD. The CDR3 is CATSESGTGDNEQFF. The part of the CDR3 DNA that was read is TGTGCCACCAGTGAATCCGGGACAGGGGACAATGAG.

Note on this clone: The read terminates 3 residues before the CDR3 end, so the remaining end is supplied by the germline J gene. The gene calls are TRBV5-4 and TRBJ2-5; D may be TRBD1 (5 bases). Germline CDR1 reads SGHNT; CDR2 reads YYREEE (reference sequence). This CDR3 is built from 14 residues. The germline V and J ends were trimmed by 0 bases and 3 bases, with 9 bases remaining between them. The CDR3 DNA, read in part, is TGTGCCAGCAGCTTGGGGGGCGGCAAAGAGACC. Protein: CASSLGGGKET. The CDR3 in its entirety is CASSLGGGKETQYF.

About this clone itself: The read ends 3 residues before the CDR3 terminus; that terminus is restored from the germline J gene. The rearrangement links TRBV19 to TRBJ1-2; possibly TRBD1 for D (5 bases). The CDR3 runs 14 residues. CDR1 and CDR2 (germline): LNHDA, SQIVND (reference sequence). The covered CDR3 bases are TGTGCCAGTGGCCGGGACTACCAGCGTGCGGAC. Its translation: CASGRDYQRAD. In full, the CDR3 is CASGRDYQRADYTF.

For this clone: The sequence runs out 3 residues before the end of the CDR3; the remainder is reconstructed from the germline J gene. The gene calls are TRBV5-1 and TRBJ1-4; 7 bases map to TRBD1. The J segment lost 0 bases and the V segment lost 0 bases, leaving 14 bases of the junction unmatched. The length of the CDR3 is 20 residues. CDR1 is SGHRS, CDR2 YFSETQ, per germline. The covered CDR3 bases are TGCGCCAGCAGCTTGGGGGAATTGAGGGGGCGGTATACAACTAATGAAAAA. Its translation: CASSLGELRGRYTTNEK. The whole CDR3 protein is CASSLGELRGRYTTNEKLFF.

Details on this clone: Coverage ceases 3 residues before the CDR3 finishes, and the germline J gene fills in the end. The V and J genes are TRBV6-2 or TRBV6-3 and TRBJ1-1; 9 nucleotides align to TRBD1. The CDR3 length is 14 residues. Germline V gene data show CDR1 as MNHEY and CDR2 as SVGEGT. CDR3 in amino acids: CASSSPGQGIEAFF. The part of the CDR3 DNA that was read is TGTGCCAGCAGTTCCCCGGGACAGGGAATCGAA.

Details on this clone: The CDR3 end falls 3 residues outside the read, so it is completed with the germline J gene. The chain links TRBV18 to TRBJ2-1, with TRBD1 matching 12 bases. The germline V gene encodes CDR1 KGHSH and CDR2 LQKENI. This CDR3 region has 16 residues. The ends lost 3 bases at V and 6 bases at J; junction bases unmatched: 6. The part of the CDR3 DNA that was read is TGTGCCAGCTCACCGAGGGGACAGGGGGCGGGCAATGAG. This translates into CASSPRGQGAGNE. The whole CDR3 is CASSPRGQGAGNEQFF.

This CDR3 reads CASRRDSEAFF. The sequenced CDR3 bases are TGTGCCAGTAGAAGGGACAGTGAA. The chain combines TRBV19 with TRBJ1-1; TRBD1 matches at 7 bases. The CDR3 extends 3 residues past the end of the read, so its final part is completed from the germline J gene. CDR1 and CDR2 (germline): LNHDA, SQIVND (reference sequence). This CDR3 contains 11 residues. Trimming took 6 bases from V and 7 from J; bases not matched to a gene: 2.

Incomplete CDR3 DNA: TGTGCCAGCAGTTTTCAGGGGAACTACGAG. Its protein is CASSFQGNYE. The complete CDR3 reads CASSFQGNYEQYF. The chain uses TRBV6-2 or TRBV6-3 and TRBJ2-7; a possible D gene is TRBD1 (6 bases). The sequence runs out 3 residues before the end of the CDR3; the remainder is reconstructed from the germline J gene. The CDR3 sequence is 13 residues long. Germline-derived CDR1 and CDR2 are MNHEY and SVGEGT. The V end was cut by 4 bases, the J end by 3 bases, with 10 bases between.

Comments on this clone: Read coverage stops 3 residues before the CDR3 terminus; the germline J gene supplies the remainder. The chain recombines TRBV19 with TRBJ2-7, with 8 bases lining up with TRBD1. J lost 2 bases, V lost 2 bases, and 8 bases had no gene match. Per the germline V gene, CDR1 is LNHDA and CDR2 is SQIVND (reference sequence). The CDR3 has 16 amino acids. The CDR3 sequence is CASSITGGRFTYEQYF. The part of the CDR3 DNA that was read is TGTGCCAGTAGTATAACAGGGGGGAGGTTTACCTACGAG.

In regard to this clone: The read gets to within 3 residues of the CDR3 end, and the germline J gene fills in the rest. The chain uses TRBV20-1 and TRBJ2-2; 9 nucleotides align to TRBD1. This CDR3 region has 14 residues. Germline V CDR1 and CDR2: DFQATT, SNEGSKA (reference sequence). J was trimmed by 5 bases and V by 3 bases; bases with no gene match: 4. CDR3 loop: CSASPDRGTGELFF. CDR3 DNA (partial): TGCAGTGCTAGCCCCGACAGGGGGACCGGGGAG.

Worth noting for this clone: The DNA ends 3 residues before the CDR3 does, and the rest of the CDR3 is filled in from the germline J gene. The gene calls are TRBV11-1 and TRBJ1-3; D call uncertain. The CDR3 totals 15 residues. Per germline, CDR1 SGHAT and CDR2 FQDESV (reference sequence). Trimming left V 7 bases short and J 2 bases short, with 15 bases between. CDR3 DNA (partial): TGTGCCAGCACCGTCTCCGTGACTGCTGGAAACACC. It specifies CASTVSVTAGNT. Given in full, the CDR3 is CASTVSVTAGNTIYF.

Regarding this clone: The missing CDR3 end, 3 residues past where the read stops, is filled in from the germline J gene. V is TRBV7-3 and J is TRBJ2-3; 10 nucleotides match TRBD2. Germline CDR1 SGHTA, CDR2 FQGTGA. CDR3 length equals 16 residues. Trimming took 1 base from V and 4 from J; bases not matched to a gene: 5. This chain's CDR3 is CASSLRSGGAADTQYF. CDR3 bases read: TGTGCCAGCAGCTTAAGAAGCGGGGGGGCCGCAGATACG.

CDR3 protein: CASSLANSNQPQHF. The sequenced part of the CDR3 DNA is TGTGCCAGCAGCTTAGCTAATAGCAATCAGCCC. V usage is TRBV7-2 and J usage is TRBJ1-5; D ambiguous. Coverage ceases 3 residues before the CDR3 finishes, and the germline J gene fills in the end. The germline V gene encodes CDR1 SGHTA and CDR2 FQGNSA. This CDR3 contains 14 residues. V lost 0 bases and J lost 0, with 3 bases in between.

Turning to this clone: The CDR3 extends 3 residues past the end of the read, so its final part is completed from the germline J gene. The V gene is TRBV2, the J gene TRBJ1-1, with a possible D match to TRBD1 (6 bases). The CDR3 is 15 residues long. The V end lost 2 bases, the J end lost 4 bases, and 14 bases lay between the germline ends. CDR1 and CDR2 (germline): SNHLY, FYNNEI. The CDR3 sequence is CASSEYAGEGTEAFF. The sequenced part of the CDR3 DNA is TGTGCCAGCAGTGAATATGCAGGGGAGGGCACTGAA.

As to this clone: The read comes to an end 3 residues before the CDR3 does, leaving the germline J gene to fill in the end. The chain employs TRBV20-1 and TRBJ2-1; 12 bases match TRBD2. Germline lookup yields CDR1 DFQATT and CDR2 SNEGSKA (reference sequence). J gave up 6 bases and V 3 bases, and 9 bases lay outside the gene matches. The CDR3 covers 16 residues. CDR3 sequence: CSASRLAGGVGNEQFF. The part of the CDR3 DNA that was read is TGCAGTGCTAGTAGGCTAGCGGGGGGGGTTGGCAATGAG.

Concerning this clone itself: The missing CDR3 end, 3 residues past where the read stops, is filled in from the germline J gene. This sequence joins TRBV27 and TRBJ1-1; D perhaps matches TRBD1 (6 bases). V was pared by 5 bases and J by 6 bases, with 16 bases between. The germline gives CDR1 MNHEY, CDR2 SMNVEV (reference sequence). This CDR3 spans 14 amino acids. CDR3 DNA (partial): TGTGCCAGCAGTAGCCTCGGGGGGCAGGCTGAA. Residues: CASSSLGGQAE. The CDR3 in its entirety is CASSSLGGQAEAFF.